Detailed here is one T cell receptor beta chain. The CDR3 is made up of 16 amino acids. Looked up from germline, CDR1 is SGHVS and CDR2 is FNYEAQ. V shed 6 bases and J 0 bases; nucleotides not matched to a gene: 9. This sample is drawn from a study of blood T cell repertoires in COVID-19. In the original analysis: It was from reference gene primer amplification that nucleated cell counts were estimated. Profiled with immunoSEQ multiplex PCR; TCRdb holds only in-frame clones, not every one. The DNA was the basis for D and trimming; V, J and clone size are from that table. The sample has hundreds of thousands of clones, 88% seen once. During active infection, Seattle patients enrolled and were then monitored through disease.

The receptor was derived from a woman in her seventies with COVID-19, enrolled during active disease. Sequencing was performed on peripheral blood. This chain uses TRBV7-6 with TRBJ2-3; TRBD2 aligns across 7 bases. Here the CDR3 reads CASSATSDPSTDTQYF. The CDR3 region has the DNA TGTGCCAGCAGTGCTACTAGCGACCCTAGCACAGATACGCAGTATTTT.